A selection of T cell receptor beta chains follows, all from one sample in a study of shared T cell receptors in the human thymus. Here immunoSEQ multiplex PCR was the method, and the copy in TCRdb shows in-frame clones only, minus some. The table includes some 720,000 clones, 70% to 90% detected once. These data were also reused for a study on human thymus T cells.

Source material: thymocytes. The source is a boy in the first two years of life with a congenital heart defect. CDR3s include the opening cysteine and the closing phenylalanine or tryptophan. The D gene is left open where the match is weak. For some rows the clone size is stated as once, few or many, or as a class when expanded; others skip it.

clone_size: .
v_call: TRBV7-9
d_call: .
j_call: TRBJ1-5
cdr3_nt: TGTGCCAGCAGCTTAGCGGGGGGGAAAGGCAATCAGCCCCAGCATTTT
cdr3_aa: CASSLAGGKGNQPQHF

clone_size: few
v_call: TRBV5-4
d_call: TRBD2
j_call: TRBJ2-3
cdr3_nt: TGTGCCAGCAGCTTGGGAGGAGGGGCGGGAGGGCCCGCAGATACGCAGTATTTT
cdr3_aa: CASSLGGGAGGPADTQYF

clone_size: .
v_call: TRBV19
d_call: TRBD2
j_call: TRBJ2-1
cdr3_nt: TGTGCCAGTAACCCGGGACTAGCGGACCGGAATGAGCAGTTCTTC
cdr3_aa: CASNPGLADRNEQFF

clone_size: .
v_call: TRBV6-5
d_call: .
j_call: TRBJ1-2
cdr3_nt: TGTGCCAGCAGTCGTTTCCGGGATGGCTACACCTTC
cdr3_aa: CASSRFRDGYTF

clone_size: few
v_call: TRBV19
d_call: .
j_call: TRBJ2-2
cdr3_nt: TGTGCCGGTGCCCCAGGGATCCACACCGGGGAGCTGTTTTTT
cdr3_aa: CAGAPGIHTGELFF

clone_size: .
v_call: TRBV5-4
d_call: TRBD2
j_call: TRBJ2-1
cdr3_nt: TGTGCCAGCAGCGAGGCTTTAGAGGGAGGGCCCAGGAATGAGCAGTTCTTC
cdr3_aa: CASSEALEGGPRNEQFF

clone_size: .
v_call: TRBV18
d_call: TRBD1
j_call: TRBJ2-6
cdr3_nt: TGTGCCAGCTCACCACCGTTCGGACAGGGATATCCCTCTGGGGCCAACGTCCTGACTTTC
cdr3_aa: CASSPPFGQGYPSGANVLTF

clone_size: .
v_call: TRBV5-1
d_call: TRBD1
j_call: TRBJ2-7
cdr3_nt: TGCGCCAGCAGCTTGGTGGACAGGTCCTACGAGCAGTACTTC
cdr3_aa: CASSLVDRSYEQYF

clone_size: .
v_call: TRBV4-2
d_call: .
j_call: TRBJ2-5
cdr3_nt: TGTGCCAGCAGCCAAGTTCCGGAGGACTACCGCCAAGAGACCCAGTACTTC
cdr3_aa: CASSQVPEDYRQETQYF

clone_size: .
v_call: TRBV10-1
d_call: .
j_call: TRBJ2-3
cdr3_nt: TGCGCCAGCAGTGAGTCCGACAGACTGAGCCGCACAGATACGCAGTATTTT
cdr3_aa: CASSESDRLSRTDTQYF

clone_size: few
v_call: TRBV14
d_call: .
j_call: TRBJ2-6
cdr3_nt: TGTGCCAGCAGCCACAGGGGTAGGGACTCTGGGGCCAACGTCCTGACTTTC
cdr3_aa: CASSHRGRDSGANVLTF

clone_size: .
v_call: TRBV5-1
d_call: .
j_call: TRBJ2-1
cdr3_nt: TGCGCCAGCAGCTTGACAACTAAACCCTACAATGAGCAGTTCTTC
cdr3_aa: CASSLTTKPYNEQFF

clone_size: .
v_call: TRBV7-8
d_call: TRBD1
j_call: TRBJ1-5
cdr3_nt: TGTGCCAGCAGCCCAACCGGGACAGGGGGCGCCTCGGCTCGGAATCAGCCCCAGCATTTT
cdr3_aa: CASSPTGTGGASARNQPQHF

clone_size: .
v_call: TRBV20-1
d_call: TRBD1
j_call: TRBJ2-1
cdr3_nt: TGCAGTGCGATCGACAGGGGTGAGCAGTTCTTC
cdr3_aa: CSAIDRGEQFF

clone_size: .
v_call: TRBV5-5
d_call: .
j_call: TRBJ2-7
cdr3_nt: TGTGCCAGCAGCTCCCCCCCGAGCTACGAGCAGTACTTC
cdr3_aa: CASSSPPSYEQYF

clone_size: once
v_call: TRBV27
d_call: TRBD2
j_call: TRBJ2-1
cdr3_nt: TGTGCCAGCAGTCCAGGGACTAGCGACCACGCCGGATATAATGAGCAGTTCTTC
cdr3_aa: CASSPGTSDHAGYNEQFF

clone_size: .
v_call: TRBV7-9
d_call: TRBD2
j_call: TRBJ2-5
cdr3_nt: TGTGCCAGCAGCTCCCTCGGGACTAGCGGGAGGGCGGGGCAAGAGACCCAGTACTTC
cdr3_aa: CASSSLGTSGRAGQETQYF

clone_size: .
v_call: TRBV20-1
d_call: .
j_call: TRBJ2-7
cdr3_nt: TGCAGTGCCCTCTATTCCTACGAGCAGTACTTC
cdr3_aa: CSALYSYEQYF

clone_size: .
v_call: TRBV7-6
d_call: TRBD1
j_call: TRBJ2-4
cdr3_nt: TGTGCCAGCAGCTTCACAGGGGGCAAAAACATTCAGTACTTC
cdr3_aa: CASSFTGGKNIQYF

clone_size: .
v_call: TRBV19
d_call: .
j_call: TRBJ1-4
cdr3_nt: TGTGCCAGTAGAACTACAACTAATGAAAAACTGTTTTTT
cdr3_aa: CASRTTTNEKLFF